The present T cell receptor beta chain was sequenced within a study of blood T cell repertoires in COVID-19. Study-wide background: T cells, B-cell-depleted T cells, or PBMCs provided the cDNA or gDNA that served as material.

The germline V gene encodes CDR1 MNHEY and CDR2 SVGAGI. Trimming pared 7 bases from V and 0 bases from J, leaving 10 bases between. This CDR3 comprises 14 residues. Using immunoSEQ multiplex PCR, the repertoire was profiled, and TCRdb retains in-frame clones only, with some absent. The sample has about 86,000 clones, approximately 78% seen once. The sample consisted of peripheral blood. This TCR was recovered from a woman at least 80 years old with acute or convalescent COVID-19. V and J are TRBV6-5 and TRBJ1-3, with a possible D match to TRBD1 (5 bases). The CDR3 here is CASIDSHSGNTIYF. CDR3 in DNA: TGTGCCAGCATCGACAGCCACTCTGGAAACACCATATATTTT.